This entry lists 21 T cell receptor beta chains sequenced from one sample in a study of molecular identifiers for immune sequencing clone quantification. TCRdb re-called the PCR reads with MiXCR, one entry per CDR3 protein. This sample yields about 510,000 distinct CDR3 sequences, of which 25% are seen a single time; 0.7% to 0.9% belongs to the top ten. Sequences were obtained from naive CD8+ T cells from blood, with Jurkat cell RNA spiked in. The subset denotes: FACS-sorted CD8+CD4-CCR7+CD45RA+ naive T cells. The origin of the receptors is a human donor in good health. Some libraries in this study had Jurkat cell RNA spiked in.

Remarks on this clonotype: A much larger clonotype is one base distant, so this may be a read error. The conserved phenylalanine or tryptophan is not found at the CDR3 terminus, so this likely reflects a read error. The CDR3 sequence: CASSYSGYTEAFS. The DNA for the CDR3 is TGTGCCAGCAGTTATTCGGGGTACACTGAAGCTTTCTCT. This chain uses TRBV6-5 with TRBJ1-1; D is undetermined. V lost 3 bases to trimming and J lost 3 bases, with 8 bases between them. There are 13 residues in the CDR3. CDR1 and CDR2 from the germline V gene are MNHEY and SVGAGI.

The chain employs TRBV20-1 and TRBJ2-7; D gene ambiguous. This CDR3 has 11 residues. Germline V gene sequence: CDR1 DFQATT, CDR2 SNEGSKA (reference sequence). V was shortened by 1 base and J by 9 bases, with 10 bases between the two germline ends. CDR3 loop: CSARARAAQYF. DNA for the CDR3: TGCAGTGCTAGAGCCCGGGCCGCGCAGTACTTC.

This chain links TRBV10-3 with TRBJ1-2; TRBD1 matches 8 bases. The germline gives CDR1 ENHRY, CDR2 SYGVKD. Trimming removed 4 bases from V and 7 bases from J; junction bases left unmatched: 8. The CDR3 extends over 14 amino acids. The CDR3 loop is CAISVRQGQAGYTF. In DNA, the CDR3 is TGTGCCATCAGTGTCCGACAGGGGCAGGCTGGCTACACCTTC.

The chain couples TRBV28 to TRBJ2-7; D unresolved. The germline V gene has CDR1 MDHEN and CDR2 SYDVKM. The CDR3 covers 14 residues. Between the trimmed V and J ends, which lost 7 bases and 5 bases, there was a span of 18 bases. The CDR3 DNA reads as TGTGCCAGCACTAGGACGGACCCATACAACGAGCAGTACTTC. Translating it yields CASTRTDPYNEQYF.

This clonotype was seen a single time. A clone one base away is much larger, so this may be a read error. V usage is TRBV5-6 and J usage is TRBJ1-1, with a possible D match to TRBD1 (6 bases). This CDR3 comprises 12 residues. Germline V gene lookup returns CDR1 SGHDT and CDR2 YYEEEE. Here the CDR3 reads CTSSEGWRGAFF. The CDR3 DNA reads as TGTACCAGCAGCGAAGGTTGGAGGGGGGCTTTCTTT.

As to this clonotype: A clone one base away is much larger, so this may be a read error. This chain joins TRBV5-6 and TRBJ1-1; D might be TRBD1 (6 bases). This CDR3 region has 13 residues. V gave up 5 bases and J gave up 6 bases, with 14 bases separating them. The germline gives CDR1 SGHDT, CDR2 YYEEEE. CDR3 sequence reads: CASRTGGPPEAFF. CDR3 DNA: TGTGCCAGCAGGACGGGGGGGCCGCCTGAAGCTTTCTTT.

This clonotype was detected many times. The chain has TRBV7-2 and TRBJ2-3, with 10 bases identical to TRBD2. J lost 10 bases, V lost 0 bases, and 13 bases had no gene match. Germline V lookup: CDR1 SGHTA, CDR2 FQGNSA. The CDR3 spans 17 residues. CDR3 in amino acids: CASSLARGSGGASAQYF. CDR3 coding DNA: TGTGCCAGCAGCTTAGCTAGGGGCAGCGGGGGGGCCTCCGCGCAGTATTTT.

This chain connects TRBV6-5 to TRBJ2-7; 15 nucleotides match TRBD2. Germline CDR1 is MNHEY and CDR2 is SVGAGI. The CDR3 contains 15 residues. The V gene end was trimmed by 4 bases and the J gene end by 5 bases; junction bases not matched to a gene: 3. This CDR3 reads CASSWTSGGAHEQYF. Here the CDR3 DNA reads TGTGCCAGCAGTTGGACTAGCGGGGGGGCACACGAGCAGTACTTC.

The table lists this clonotype with many counts. This sequence joins TRBV7-9 and TRBJ2-3; 9 bases agree with TRBD2. The trim removed 4 bases at V and 1 base at J, leaving 9 bases unmatched. Per the germline V gene, CDR1 is SEHNR and CDR2 is FQNEAQ (reference sequence). The CDR3 runs to 17 residues. The CDR3 loop reads CASSSEVAGARTDTQYF. DNA of the CDR3: TGTGCCAGCAGCTCCGAGGTAGCGGGGGCCCGCACAGATACGCAGTATTTT.

This clonotype was seen ten or more times. This rearrangement joins TRBV5-6 to TRBJ2-3; tentatively, D is TRBD2 (6 bases). CDR1 and CDR2 (germline): SGHDT, YYEEEE. The CDR3 covers 16 residues. Trimming left V 4 bases short and J 1 base short, with 16 bases between. The CDR3 DNA reads TGTGCCAGCAGCCTAGAGCGGAGGGAAGGCACAGATACGCAGTATTTT. Residues: CASSLERREGTDTQYF. The complete variable domain, with remaining parts taken from reference TRBV5-6 and TRBJ2-3, reads DAGVTQSPTHLIKTRGQQVTLRCSPKSGHDTVSWYQQALGQGPQFIFQYYEEEERQRGNFPDRFSGHQFPNYSSELNVNALLLGDSALYLCASSLERREGTDTQYFGPGTRLTVL.

This clonotype was counted ten times or more. The chain uses TRBV5-4 and TRBJ2-3; 7 bases are a match to TRBD1. Germline CDR1 and CDR2: SGHNT and YYREEE (reference sequence). Unmatched junction bases numbered 5, after V lost 4 bases and J lost 0 bases. The CDR3 has 15 amino acids. CDR3 DNA: TGTGCCAGCAGCAAGGGGGCTACTAGCACAGATACGCAGTATTTT. It is translated as CASSKGATSTDTQYF.

The chain joins TRBV28 to TRBJ2-1; 13 bases line up with TRBD2. J lost 8 bases, V lost 4 bases, and 5 bases had no gene match. The CDR3 totals 15 residues. Looked up from germline, CDR1 is MDHEN and CDR2 is SYDVKM. CDR3 sequence reads: CASSSGTSGTDEQFF. The DNA for the CDR3 is TGTGCCAGCAGTTCCGGGACTAGCGGGACCGATGAGCAGTTCTTC.

This clonotype has ten or more counts. V usage is TRBV5-1 and J usage is TRBJ2-7; D is unresolved. CDR3 length: 13 residues. Per germline, CDR1 SGHRS and CDR2 YFSETQ. Deletions cut 0 bases from V and 3 bases from J, with 7 bases between. CDR3 sequence reads: CASSLVQNYEQYF. In DNA, the CDR3 is TGCGCCAGCAGCTTGGTGCAGAACTACGAGCAGTACTTC.

This clonotype showed up many times. The chain recombines TRBV6-5 with TRBJ1-4; D remains unclear. Deletions cut 0 bases from V and 0 bases from J, with 11 bases between. This CDR3 spans 17 amino acids. The V gene's germline CDR1 is MNHEY and CDR2 SVGAGI. The CDR3 sequence is CASSYSSGVATNEKLFF. Here the CDR3 DNA reads TGTGCCAGCAGTTACTCGAGTGGGGTCGCAACTAATGAAAAACTGTTTTTT.

This clonotype was seen many times. This chain links TRBV7-9 with TRBJ2-4; D gene ambiguous. V lost 6 bases and J 0 bases, leaving 15 bases between the germline ends. CDR1 and CDR2 from the germline V gene are SEHNR and FQNEAQ (reference sequence). CDR3 length: 16 amino acids. CDR3 amino acids: CASSGEGVLAKNIQYF. As DNA, the CDR3 is TGTGCCAGCAGTGGAGAAGGAGTTCTAGCCAAAAACATTCAGTACTTC.

V and J are TRBV27 and TRBJ2-7; D unresolved. CDR3 length equals 14 residues. V was shortened by 5 bases and J by 4 bases, with 15 bases between the two germline ends. Germline-derived CDR1 and CDR2 are MNHEY and SMNVEV (reference sequence). CDR3 in DNA: TGTGCCAGCAGTCTCTCCCCTCGGATGTACGAGCAGTACTTC. This translates into CASSLSPRMYEQYF.

The V gene is TRBV7-9, the J gene TRBJ2-7, with 8 bases fitting TRBD1. The ends lost 3 bases at V and 3 bases at J; junction bases unmatched: 7. Germline loops: CDR1 SEHNR, CDR2 FQNEAQ (reference sequence). The CDR3 spans 15 residues. The CDR3 reads CASSFSQGAHYEQYF. In nucleotides, the CDR3 is TGTGCCAGCAGCTTTAGCCAGGGGGCGCACTACGAGCAGTACTTC.

On this clonotype: It may be a read error: a sequence one base away is much more abundant. The genes are TRBV7-2 and TRBJ1-1, with TRBD1 as a possible D gene (6 bases). V gave up 6 bases and J gave up 5 bases, with 22 bases separating them. Germline V gives CDR1 SGHTA, CDR2 FQGNSA. CDR3 length: 16 residues. DNA for the CDR3: TGTGCCAGCAGACGACCGCTCCGGGGGGCGCTTACTGAAGCTTTCTTT. It yields the protein CASRRPLRGALTEAFF. The whole variable domain, filled in from reference TRBV7-2 and TRBJ1-1, reads GAGVSQSPSNKVTEKGKDVELRCDPISGHTALYWYRQSLGQGLEFLIYFQGNSAPDKSGLPSDRFSAERTGGSVSTLTIQRTQQEDSAVYLCASRRPLRGALTEAFFGQGTRLTVV.

In its sample, this clonotype was seen a few times. The CDR3 reads CSAREGVKRWYEQYF. As DNA, the CDR3 is TGCAGTGCTAGAGAAGGCGTAAAAAGGTGGTACGAGCAGTACTTC. V usage is TRBV20-1 and J usage is TRBJ2-7; D unclear. CDR1 DFQATT and CDR2 SNEGSKA come from the germline V gene (reference sequence). This CDR3 has 15 residues. V was trimmed by 0 bases and J by 4 bases, leaving 16 bases between them.

Points on this clonotype: At one end, the junction sequence differs from germline, possibly due to a read error. J is TRBJ2-7 and V is TRBV20-1; 8 nucleotides align to TRBD1. From germline, CDR1 is DFQATT and CDR2 SNEGSKA (reference sequence). The CDR3 spans 15 residues. CDR3: CSASWGVDRGYGQYF. The CDR3 DNA follows: TGCAGTGCTAGTTGGGGTGTTGACAGGGGCTACGGGCAGTACTTC.

The genes are TRBV7-9 and TRBJ2-7, with 12 bases lining up with TRBD2. The CDR3 covers 17 residues. Germline V gene sequence: CDR1 SEHNR, CDR2 FQNEAQ (reference sequence). The V gene end was trimmed by 5 bases and the J gene end by 0 bases; junction bases not matched to a gene: 8. Written as DNA, the CDR3 is TGTGCCAGCAGCCCAGGACTAGCGGGACTTATCTCCTACGAGCAGTACTTC. This codes for CASSPGLAGLISYEQYF. The full variable domain, with the rest looked up from reference TRBV7-9 and TRBJ2-7, is DTGVSQNPRHKITKRGQNVTFRCDPISEHNRLYWYRQTLGQGPEFLTYFQNEAQLEKSRLLSDRFSAERPKGSFSTLEIQRTEQGDSAMYLCASSPGLAGLISYEQYFGPGTRLTVT.